The 22 T cell receptor beta chains below were found in one sample sequenced in a study of blood T cell repertoires in COVID-19. Sequenced by immunoSEQ multiplex PCR; TCRdb stores in-frame clones only, minus some. The sample holds about 150,000 clones, approximately 84% seen once. Sequences were obtained from peripheral blood. The receptors derive from a man aged 18 to 29 with active or convalescent COVID-19.

V usage is TRBV5-8 and J usage is TRBJ1-3; TRBD1 matches at 10 bases. V lost 7 bases and J lost 9; bases outside the gene matches: 4. The CDR3 contains 12 residues. The germline V gene has CDR1 SGHTS and CDR2 YDEGEE. Here the CDR3 reads CASSGTGATIYF. Written as DNA, the CDR3 is TGTGCCAGCTCCGGGACAGGGGCCACCATATATTTT.

The chain combines TRBV7-9 with TRBJ2-2, with 16 bases fitting TRBD2. The CDR3 loop spans 18 amino acids. After removal of 3 bases from V and 6 bases from J, the junction contained 7 bases not matched to a gene. Germline V gene sequence: CDR1 SEHNR, CDR2 FQNEAQ (reference sequence). CDR3 region: CASSFGTSGRASPGELFF. CDR3 coding DNA: TGTGCCAGCAGCTTCGGGACTAGCGGGAGGGCGAGCCCCGGGGAGCTGTTTTTT.

This chain links TRBV29-1 with TRBJ2-7; 7 bases agree with TRBD1. The CDR3 runs 13 residues. CDR1 SQVTM and CDR2 ANQGSEA come from the germline V gene. V lost 7 bases and J lost 1; bases outside the gene matches: 7. Here the CDR3 reads CSAGGVGSYEQYF. The CDR3 DNA sequence: TGCAGCGCAGGGGGAGTTGGTTCCTACGAGCAGTACTTC.

This sequence joins TRBV6-5 and TRBJ1-2; no clear D gene. The length of the CDR3 is 13 residues. Germline lookup yields CDR1 MNHEY and CDR2 SVGAGI. Trimming removed 2 bases from V and 1 base from J, with 5 bases in between. CDR3 residues: CASSYRVNYGYTF. The DNA for the CDR3 is TGTGCCAGCAGTTACCGTGTTAACTATGGCTACACCTTC.

The V and J genes are TRBV5-5 and TRBJ2-1; TRBD2 aligns across 9 bases. The CDR3 runs to 19 residues. The germline CDR1 and CDR2 sequences are SGHKS and YYEKEE (reference sequence). V was pared by 0 bases and J by 0 bases, with 10 bases of the junction left unmatched. The CDR3, as DNA: TGTGCCAGCAGCTTGGCCTTTAGCGGGAGAAGGGGCTCCTACAATGAGCAGTTCTTC. It specifies CASSLAFSGRRGSYNEQFF. Variable domain in full (rest from reference TRBV5-5 and TRBJ2-1): DAGVTQSPTHLIKTRGQQVTLRCSPISGHKSVSWYQQVLGQGPQFIFQYYEKEERGRGNFPDRFSARQFPNYSSELNVNALLLGDSALYLCASSLAFSGRRGSYNEQFFGPGTRLTVL.

This sequence joins TRBV7-2 and TRBJ1-3; D is unclear. CDR1 SGHTA and CDR2 FQGNSA come from the germline V gene. This CDR3 has 14 amino acids. The V gene lost 2 bases and the J gene lost 7 bases, with 12 bases spanning the gap. The CDR3 DNA sequence: TGTGCCAGCAGCTTATTGAACCCGGTCAACACCATATATTTT. It encodes CASSLLNPVNTIYF.

The chain combines TRBV19 with TRBJ2-5; weak D call: TRBD1 (7 bases). This CDR3 has 15 amino acids. Germline values: CDR1 LNHDA, CDR2 SQIVND (reference sequence). Trimming took 3 bases from V and 2 from J, leaving 13 bases between them. DNA for the CDR3: TGTGCCAGTAGTATCCGCGGGACAGATCAAGAGACCCAGTACTTC. Protein sequence: CASSIRGTDQETQYF.

The chain recombines TRBV5-8 with TRBJ1-6; tentative D call: TRBD1 (6 bases). The CDR3 contains 16 residues. The germline CDR1 and CDR2 sequences are SGHTS and YDEGEE. V gave up 5 bases and J gave up 9 bases, with 21 bases separating them. CDR3 nucleotides: TGTGCCAGCAGGCCCGGGCCGGGACAAGGGTTTTCACCCCTCCACTTT. Amino acids: CASRPGPGQGFSPLHF. The variable domain in full, completed from reference TRBV5-8 and TRBJ1-6, reads EAGVTQSPTHLIKTRGQQATLRCSPISGHTSVYWYQQALGLGLQFLLWYDEGEERNRGNFPPRFSGRQFPNYSSELNVNALELEDSALYLCASRPGPGQGFSPLHFGNGTRLTVT.

The rearrangement links TRBV5-4 to TRBJ2-3, with TRBD1 matching 12 bases. After removal of 4 bases from V and 3 bases from J, the junction contained 3 bases not matched to a gene. The CDR3 contains 15 residues. Per germline, CDR1 SGHNT and CDR2 YYREEE (reference sequence). CDR3 residues: CASSGTGGETDTQYF. CDR3 coding DNA: TGTGCCAGCAGCGGGACAGGGGGCGAAACAGATACGCAGTATTTT.

The chain employs TRBV27 and TRBJ1-5; D remains unclear. V lost 5 bases and J lost 0, with 11 bases in between. The CDR3 has 15 residues. CDR1 is MNHEY and CDR2 is SMNVEV in the germline V gene (reference sequence). CDR3 sequence: CASSPFRNSNQPQHF. The CDR3 nucleotides read TGTGCCAGCAGTCCATTCAGGAATAGCAATCAGCCCCAGCATTTT.

The CDR3 reads CASSFRMGQGPSYEQYF. In DNA, the CDR3 is TGTGCCAGCAGCTTTAGAATGGGGCAGGGGCCTTCCTACGAGCAGTACTTC. This sequence joins TRBV5-5 and TRBJ2-7; the D gene is possibly TRBD1 (6 bases). This CDR3 is 17 amino acids long. Trimming stripped 2 bases from V and 1 base from J, with 19 bases between. CDR1 and CDR2 (germline): SGHKS, YYEKEE (reference sequence).

The chain has TRBV10-3 and TRBJ2-3, with 8 bases aligning to TRBD2. This CDR3 is built from 15 residues. Germline CDR1 reads ENHRY; CDR2 reads SYGVKD. V lost 8 bases and J lost 2; bases outside the gene matches: 9. This CDR3 reads CAIAPQRENTDTQYF. For the CDR3, the DNA is TGTGCCATCGCCCCACAGCGGGAGAACACAGATACGCAGTATTTT.

The genes are TRBV19 and TRBJ1-2; TRBD1 aligns across 9 bases. The CDR3 loop spans 15 amino acids. J was trimmed by 3 bases and V by 3 bases; bases with no gene match: 5. Germline V gene data show CDR1 as LNHDA and CDR2 as SQIVND (reference sequence). The CDR3 here is CASSMEGQGDYGYTF. The CDR3 DNA sequence: TGTGCCAGTAGTATGGAGGGACAGGGTGACTATGGCTACACCTTC. The variable domain in full, with the rest retrieved from reference TRBV19 and TRBJ1-2, is DGGITQSPKYLFRKEGQNVTLSCEQNLNHDAMYWYRQDPGQGLRLIYYSQIVNDFQKGDIAEGYSVSREKKESFPLTVTSAQKNPTAFYLCASSMEGQGDYGYTFGSGTRLTVV.

V gene TRBV3-1 (or the pseudogene TRBV3-2) combines with J gene TRBJ1-1, with D possibly being TRBD1 (6 bases). The germline V and J ends were trimmed by 2 bases and 10 bases, with 17 bases remaining between them. The CDR3 sequence is 14 residues long. Germline CDR1 and CDR2: LGHDT and YNNKEL (reference sequence). CDR3 DNA: TGTGCCAGCAGCCAAAGTGGGGGCGAACGTCGAGCTTTCTTT. Amino acid sequence: CASSQSGGERRAFF.

The rearrangement links TRBV10-2 to TRBJ1-6, with a tentative D call TRBD1 (5 bases). The CDR3 sequence is 13 residues long. CDR1 is WSHSY and CDR2 is SAAADI in the germline V gene. Trimming cost V 3 bases and J 9 bases, with 9 bases left between them. The CDR3 reads CASSESRASPLHF. CDR3 nucleotide sequence: TGCGCCAGCAGTGAAAGCAGGGCTTCACCCCTCCACTTT.

The V and J genes are TRBV6-5 and TRBJ1-2; D may be TRBD1 (5 bases). CDR3 length equals 13 residues. V was pared by 8 bases and J by 6 bases, with 16 bases between. CDR1 is MNHEY and CDR2 is SVGAGI in the germline V gene. The CDR3 loop reads CASGGGNRHGYTF. The CDR3 bases are TGTGCCAGCGGGGGGGGGAACCGACATGGCTACACCTTC.

The chain recombines TRBV11-2 with TRBJ2-7; the match to TRBD1 covers 9 bases. The CDR3 length is 17 residues. Per germline, CDR1 SGHAT and CDR2 FQNNGV. The V and J ends lost 5 bases and 0 bases, in that order; junction bases with no gene match: 11. The CDR3 nucleotides read TGTGCCAGCAGCGCACTCGGACAGGGGACAAGCTCCTACGAGCAGTACTTC. This encodes CASSALGQGTSSYEQYF.

The V gene is TRBV4-1, the J gene TRBJ1-6, with 8 bases that match TRBD1. The CDR3 runs to 16 residues. Per germline, CDR1 MGHRA and CDR2 YSYEKL. Trimming cost V 1 base and J 8 bases; bases outside gene matches: 7. CDR3 sequence (DNA): TGCGCCAGCAGCCAAGGACAGGACAGGGTTGATTCACCCCTCCACTTT. Its translation: CASSQGQDRVDSPLHF.

This clone appeared a few times. The chain uses TRBV5-1 and TRBJ1-2; D is perhaps TRBD1 (5 bases). V was pared by 6 bases and J by 1 base, with 19 bases between. The CDR3 loop spans 16 amino acids. CDR1 is SGHRS and CDR2 is YFSETQ in the germline V gene. CDR3 in DNA: TGCGCCAGCACCGACCCCCGTGACAGCCGTAACTATGGCTACACCTTC. Encoded protein: CASTDPRDSRNYGYTF.

This chain uses TRBV3-1 (or the pseudogene TRBV3-2) with TRBJ1-3; TRBD1 is a possible D gene (5 bases). Per germline, CDR1 LGHDT and CDR2 YNNKEL (reference sequence). V lost 2 bases, J lost 1 base, and 9 bases lay in between. This CDR3 contains 15 residues. In DNA, the CDR3 is TGTGCCAGCAGCCAACTGGGGGGTTCTGGAAACACCATATATTTT. Translation gives CASSQLGGSGNTIYF.

This chain uses TRBV19 with TRBJ2-1, with D possibly being TRBD1 (5 bases). V dropped 7 bases and J dropped 2 bases, with 9 bases sitting between them. The germline gives CDR1 LNHDA, CDR2 SQIVND (reference sequence). CDR3 size: 13 residues. The CDR3 protein is CASTHRTYNEQFF. CDR3 sequence (DNA): TGTGCCAGTACCCACAGGACCTACAATGAGCAGTTCTTC.

This clone showed up just once. The chain is built from TRBV19 and TRBJ1-4, with a tentative D call TRBD1 (6 bases). Germline lookup yields CDR1 LNHDA and CDR2 SQIVND (reference sequence). The CDR3 spans 15 residues. Trimming shortened V by 6 bases and J by 7 bases, and 18 bases separated the two germline ends. CDR3 sequence reads: CASSDTGTPGEKLFF. CDR3 bases: TGTGCCAGTAGCGACACCGGGACACCGGGTGAAAAACTGTTTTTT.